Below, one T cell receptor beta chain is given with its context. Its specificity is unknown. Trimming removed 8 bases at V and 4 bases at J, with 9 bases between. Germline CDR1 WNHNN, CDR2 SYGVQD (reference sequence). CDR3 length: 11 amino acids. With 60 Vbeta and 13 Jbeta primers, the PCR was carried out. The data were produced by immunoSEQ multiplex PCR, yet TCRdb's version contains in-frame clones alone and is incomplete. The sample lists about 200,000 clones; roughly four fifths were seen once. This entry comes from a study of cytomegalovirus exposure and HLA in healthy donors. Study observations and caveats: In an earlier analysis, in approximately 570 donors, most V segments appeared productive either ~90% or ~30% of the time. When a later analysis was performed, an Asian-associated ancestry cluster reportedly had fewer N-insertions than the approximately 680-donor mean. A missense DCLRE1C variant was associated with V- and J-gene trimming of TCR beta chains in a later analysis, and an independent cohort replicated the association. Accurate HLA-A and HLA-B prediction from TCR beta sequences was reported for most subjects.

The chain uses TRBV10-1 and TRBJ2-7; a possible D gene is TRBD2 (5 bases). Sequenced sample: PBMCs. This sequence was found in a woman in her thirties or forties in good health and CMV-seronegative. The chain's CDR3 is CASGEGYEQYF. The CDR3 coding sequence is TGCGCCAGCGGAGAGGGTTACGAGCAGTACTTC.